Each of the 19 T cell receptor beta chains below was sequenced from the same sample in a study of blood T cell repertoires in COVID-19. The data were produced by immunoSEQ multiplex PCR, yet TCRdb's version contains in-frame clones alone and is incomplete. The sample holds 250,000 to 350,000 clones; approximately 90% are singletons and the top ten take about 2%. Sequences were obtained from peripheral blood. The source of these receptors is a man in his late teens or twenties with active or convalescent COVID-19.

The CDR3 DNA follows: TGTGCCAGTAGTATAGCTGGACAGGGGTCTGACGAGCAGTACTTC. It specifies CASSIAGQGSDEQYF. This chain connects TRBV19 to TRBJ2-7, with 9 bases matching TRBD1. CDR3 size: 15 residues. CDR1 and CDR2 (germline): LNHDA, SQIVND (reference sequence). V lost 1 base and J lost 5; bases outside the gene matches: 6.

The rearrangement joins TRBV28 to TRBJ1-1; TRBD1 is a possible D gene (6 bases). Trimming cost V 4 bases and J 10 bases, with 16 bases left between them. Germline CDR1 MDHEN, CDR2 SYDVKM. The CDR3 has 13 amino acids. The CDR3 DNA follows: TGTGCCAGCAGTTCGTATACAGGGCTCGGAGCTTTCTTT. Protein product: CASSSYTGLGAFF.

The chain carries TRBV3-1 (or the pseudogene TRBV3-2) and TRBJ1-6; D possibly corresponds to TRBD1 (5 bases). Germline V gene data show CDR1 as LGHDT and CDR2 as YNNKEL (reference sequence). This CDR3 spans 17 amino acids. Trimming left V 0 bases short and J 7 bases short, with 16 bases between. This CDR3 is CASSQETSRVGNSPLHF. The CDR3 DNA reads TGTGCCAGCAGCCAAGAAACCAGCAGGGTAGGGAATTCACCCCTCCACTTT.

The chain couples TRBV5-1 to TRBJ2-3, with D perhaps matching TRBD2 (7 bases). The CDR3 consists of 16 residues. Germline V lookup: CDR1 SGHRS, CDR2 YFSETQ. Trimming took 1 base from V and 2 from J, leaving 14 bases between them. The CDR3 sequence: CASSLFAGATTDTQYF. The CDR3 coding sequence is TGCGCCAGCAGCTTGTTCGCGGGGGCAACCACAGATACGCAGTATTTT.

The chain couples TRBV2 to TRBJ2-1; tentative D call: TRBD1 (6 bases). The CDR3 has 13 amino acids. The ends were cut back, 9 bases at V and 4 bases at J, with 13 bases in the middle. The germline V gene encodes CDR1 SNHLY and CDR2 FYNNEI. The CDR3 region is CARQGANYNEQFF. CDR3 DNA: TGTGCCAGACAGGGCGCTAATTACAATGAGCAGTTCTTC.

The chain uses TRBV7-2 and TRBJ1-2, with unresolved D. CDR3 length: 13 amino acids. V gave up 1 base and J gave up 2 bases, with 5 bases separating them. CDR1 SGHTA and CDR2 FQGNSA come from the germline V gene. CDR3 sequence: CASSLEQNYGYTF. The CDR3 bases are TGTGCCAGCAGCTTAGAACAGAACTATGGCTACACCTTC.

The chain couples TRBV14 to TRBJ2-1; a possible D gene is TRBD2 (6 bases). Trimming cost V 1 base and J 5 bases, with 18 bases left between them. CDR1 is SGHDN, CDR2 FVKESK, per germline. CDR3 length: 17 amino acids. The CDR3 sequence is CASSQAYAGSFNNEQFF. DNA for the CDR3: TGTGCCAGCAGCCAAGCCTACGCGGGAAGCTTTAACAATGAGCAGTTCTTC.

V gene TRBV29-1 combines with J gene TRBJ2-1; weak D call: TRBD1 (5 bases). CDR3 size: 12 residues. V was trimmed by 2 bases and J by 8 bases, leaving 10 bases between them. CDR1 is SQVTM and CDR2 is ANQGSEA in the germline V gene. CDR3 DNA: TGCAGCGTTGAAACATGGGGCGATGAGCAGTTCTTC. The encoded protein is CSVETWGDEQFF.

This sequence joins TRBV7-6 and TRBJ2-7; TRBD1 matches at 7 bases. Per the germline V gene, CDR1 is SGHVS and CDR2 is FNYEAQ. V lost 2 bases to trimming and J lost 4 bases; unmatched junction nucleotides: 17. The CDR3 totals 18 residues. The CDR3: CASSLSQYPDRLIYEQYF. Written as DNA, the CDR3 is TGTGCCAGCAGCTTATCCCAATACCCGGACAGGCTAATATACGAGCAGTACTTC.

V is TRBV9 and J is TRBJ2-3; 13 nucleotides align to TRBD2. The CDR3 sequence is 16 residues long. J lost 6 bases, V lost 2 bases, and 6 bases had no gene match. Per germline, CDR1 SGDLS and CDR2 YYNGEE. CDR3 DNA: TGTGCCAGCAGCGTTACCGGGACTAGCGGGACGGATACGCAGTATTTT. Translated, it gives CASSVTGTSGTDTQYF.

The J gene is TRBJ2-1, the V gene TRBV3-1 (or the pseudogene TRBV3-2); the D is unclear. Germline CDR1 and CDR2: LGHDT and YNNKEL (reference sequence). The CDR3 totals 14 residues. Between the trimmed V and J ends, which lost 0 bases and 5 bases, there was a span of 8 bases. CDR3 in DNA: TGTGCCAGCAGCCAAGATCTTATCGACAATGAGCAGTTCTTC. Amino acid sequence: CASSQDLIDNEQFF.

The rearrangement uses TRBV19 and TRBJ2-7, with D maybe TRBD2 (5 bases). V lost 3 bases and J 4 bases, leaving 16 bases between the germline ends. Germline V lookup: CDR1 LNHDA, CDR2 SQIVND (reference sequence). The CDR3 sequence is 15 residues long. The CDR3 region is CASSMGDSGDYEQYF. Here the CDR3 DNA reads TGTGCCAGTAGTATGGGAGACTCGGGCGATTACGAGCAGTACTTC. The full variable domain, rest sourced from reference TRBV19 and TRBJ2-7, is DGGITQSPKYLFRKEGQNVTLSCEQNLNHDAMYWYRQDPGQGLRLIYYSQIVNDFQKGDIAEGYSVSREKKESFPLTVTSAQKNPTAFYLCASSMGDSGDYEQYFGPGTRLTVT.

This chain joins TRBV4-1 and TRBJ2-1; 9 bases line up with TRBD1. CDR1 is MGHRA, CDR2 YSYEKL, per germline. This CDR3 is 14 amino acids long. V lost 1 base and J lost 9; bases outside the gene matches: 4. CDR3 residues: CASSQGTGDAEQFF. In DNA form, the CDR3 reads TGCGCCAGCAGCCAAGGGACAGGGGATGCTGAGCAGTTCTTC.

This chain links TRBV6-1 with TRBJ2-7; TRBD2 is a possible D gene (5 bases). Trimming took off 4 bases at V and 7 bases at J, with 23 bases between the two ends. This CDR3 has 16 amino acids. Looked up from germline, CDR1 is MNHNS and CDR2 is SASEGT. The CDR3 sequence: CASSATPRRAGYEQYF. The CDR3 DNA reads TGTGCCAGCAGTGCTACTCCCAGGCGGGCAGGTTATGAGCAGTACTTC.

The rearrangement joins TRBV12-3 or TRBV12-4 to TRBJ2-1, with D uncertain. The CDR3 is made up of 13 amino acids. Trimming took 8 bases from V and 9 from J, leaving 17 bases between them. The CDR3 reads CASSEASLGEQFF. CDR3 nucleotides: TGTGCCAGCTCCGAGGCGAGCCTAGGTGAGCAGTTCTTC.

The sample holds one count of this clone. V is TRBV19 and J is TRBJ1-6; no reliable D call. The CDR3 has 15 residues. Germline CDR1 reads LNHDA; CDR2 reads SQIVND (reference sequence). With 3 bases removed from V and 7 bases from J, the gap between germline ends came to 13 bases. The CDR3 region has the DNA TGTGCCAGTAGTATCGCGGGAGGCTCGAATTCACCCCTCCACTTT. It specifies CASSIAGGSNSPLHF.

The chain joins TRBV6-5 to TRBJ2-2; TRBD1 matches 7 bases. Germline CDR1 MNHEY, CDR2 SVGAGI. V was clipped by 1 base and J by 11 bases; unmatched bases: 10. The CDR3 totals 15 residues. The CDR3 region is CASSYWGQIFGELFF. In DNA form, the CDR3 reads TGTGCCAGCAGTTACTGGGGACAGATCTTTGGAGAGCTGTTTTTT.

The rearrangement links TRBV9 to TRBJ1-5; TRBD1 is a possible D gene (5 bases). Trimming took off 0 bases at V and 4 bases at J, with 8 bases between the two ends. Germline assignment: CDR1 SGDLS and CDR2 YYNGEE. The CDR3 consists of 14 residues. The CDR3 nucleotides are TGTGCCAGCAGCGTAGGGGGGGAGAATCAGCCCCAGCATTTT. Its protein is CASSVGGENQPQHF.

The J gene is TRBJ2-7, the V gene TRBV27; a possible D gene is TRBD2 (5 bases). Trimming cost V 5 bases and J 0 bases, with 20 bases left between them. Germline V gene sequence: CDR1 MNHEY, CDR2 SMNVEV (reference sequence). There are 17 residues in the CDR3. CDR3 residues: CASSPSGYYAGSYEQYF. CDR3 coding DNA: TGTGCCAGCAGTCCCTCGGGGTATTACGCGGGCTCCTACGAGCAGTACTTC.